These 17 T cell receptor beta chains originate from one sample sequenced in a study of beta chain features in type 1 diabetes. Expressed TCRB transcripts were sequenced because the isolated RNA had all been reverse transcribed beforehand. Using immunoSEQ multiplex PCR, the repertoire was profiled, and TCRdb retains in-frame clones only, with some absent. The table shows 450,000 or so clones, with approximately 10% occurring only once. Sequenced material: naive CD4+ T cells from blood. All receptors come from a woman between 18 and 29 years old in good health.

Only a few counts were recorded for this clone. The chain couples TRBV6-6 to TRBJ2-7, with D hard to call. The germline V gene encodes CDR1 MNHNY and CDR2 SVGAGI (reference sequence). V lost 6 bases, J lost 5 bases, and 11 bases lay in between. This CDR3 has 12 residues. The CDR3, as DNA: TGTGCCAGCAGAAAGGTAGCCGACGAGCAGTACTTC. It is translated as CASRKVADEQYF.

This clone was seen more than once but under ten times. This sample includes further DNA sequences coding for the same CDR3. This chain joins TRBV29-1 and TRBJ2-5; weak D call: TRBD2 (5 bases). Germline CDR1 and CDR2: SQVTM and ANQGSEA. Trimming took off 6 bases at V and 5 bases at J, with 19 bases between the two ends. The CDR3 has 14 residues. This CDR3 reads CSVARAFLGETQYF. The CDR3 DNA is TGCAGCGTGGCGCGGGCGTTCCTCGGGGAGACCCAGTACTTC.

This clone showed up just once. The chain recombines TRBV14 with TRBJ1-2; D call uncertain. Germline CDR1 SGHDN, CDR2 FVKESK. The CDR3 consists of 15 residues. Trimming left V 1 base short and J 4 bases short, with 13 bases between. The CDR3 DNA reads TGTGCCAGCAGCCAAGGACACCCTCTCACCTATGGCTACACCTTC. Its protein product is CASSQGHPLTYGYTF.

The chain combines TRBV13 with TRBJ2-2; the D gene is possibly TRBD2 (5 bases). CDR3 length: 15 residues. CDR1 PRHDT and CDR2 FYEKMQ come from the germline V gene (reference sequence). V was shortened by 4 bases and J by 5 bases, with 14 bases between the two germline ends. CDR3 sequence: CASSSGGSLTGELFF. The CDR3 DNA reads as TGTGCCAGCAGCTCCGGTGGGAGCCTAACCGGGGAGCTGTTTTTT.

The chain couples TRBV5-1 to TRBJ2-1, with D maybe TRBD1 (6 bases). Germline loops: CDR1 SGHRS, CDR2 YFSETQ. The CDR3 spans 15 residues. V was trimmed by 2 bases and J by 6 bases, leaving 15 bases between them. This CDR3 reads CASSLVVVGGNEQFF. CDR3 nucleotides: TGCGCCAGCAGCTTAGTAGTAGTAGGGGGCAATGAGCAGTTCTTC.

The chain's CDR3 is CASRDRGGEKLFF. In nucleotides, the CDR3 is TGTGCCAGTCGGGACAGGGGAGGTGAAAAACTGTTTTTT. The chain combines TRBV25-1 with TRBJ1-4, with 10 bases identical to TRBD1. V lost 9 bases to trimming and J lost 7 bases; unmatched junction nucleotides: 5. Germline V gene lookup returns CDR1 MGHDK and CDR2 SYGVNS. The CDR3 is made up of 13 amino acids.

This clone occurred a few times. The V and J genes are TRBV30 and TRBJ1-1; 9 positions match TRBD1. This CDR3 region has 12 residues. The V gene's germline CDR1 is GTSNPN and CDR2 SVGIG (reference sequence). After removal of 8 bases from V and 1 base from J, the junction contained 2 bases not matched to a gene. CDR3 bases: TGTGCCGGGGACAGGGCGAACACTGAAGCTTTCTTT. Translating it yields CAGDRANTEAFF.

The chain couples TRBV7-7 to TRBJ2-7; 8 bases fit TRBD1. V was pared by 5 bases and J by 7 bases, with 7 bases of the junction left unmatched. The CDR3 runs to 13 residues. From germline, CDR1 is SSHAT and CDR2 FNYEAQ (reference sequence). The CDR3 sequence is CASSDGQGGEQYV. CDR3 nucleotides: TGTGCCAGCAGCGACGGACAGGGTGGTGAGCAGTACGTC.

This clone was recorded a few times. V gene TRBV10-3 combines with J gene TRBJ1-2; TRBD1 matches at 7 bases. Germline loops: CDR1 ENHRY, CDR2 SYGVKD. This CDR3 is built from 14 residues. Trimming cost V 6 bases and J 1 base; bases outside gene matches: 5. DNA of the CDR3: TGTGCCATCAGCACGGGACAGAGTAACTATGGCTACACCTTC. Residues: CAISTGQSNYGYTF.

This clone was recorded a few times. The CDR3 here is CASSDRTYEQYF. CDR3 bases: TGTGCCAGCAGTGACCGAACCTACGAGCAGTACTTC. The chain carries TRBV25-1 and TRBJ2-7; D not resolved. Germline V CDR1 and CDR2: MGHDK, SYGVNS. Deletions cut 3 bases from V and 2 bases from J, with 5 bases between. This CDR3 region has 12 residues.

The chain has TRBV12-5 and TRBJ2-1, with D perhaps TRBD2 (6 bases). The V and J ends lost 7 bases and 0 bases respectively, with 19 bases between them. CDR1 and CDR2 (germline): LGHNT, FRNRAP. CDR3 length: 17 amino acids. In nucleotides, the CDR3 is TGTGCTAGTGCCCAATCCCCTAGGCGGGGCTCCTACAATGAGCAGTTCTTC. Its translation: CASAQSPRRGSYNEQFF. Combining the CDR3 with reference TRBV12-5 and TRBJ2-1 gives the whole variable domain DARVTQTPRHKVTEMGQEVTMRCQPILGHNTVFWYRQTMMQGLELLAYFRNRAPLDDSGMPKDRFSAEMPDATLATLKIQPSEPRDSAVYFCASAQSPRRGSYNEQFFGPGTRLTVL.

This clone came up a few times. The chain employs TRBV7-2 and TRBJ2-2; no clear D gene. Germline CDR1 and CDR2: SGHTA and FQGNSA. CDR3 length: 14 residues. V gave up 5 bases and J gave up 4 bases, with 11 bases separating them. CDR3 sequence: CASSDLVGTGELFF. CDR3 DNA: TGTGCCAGCAGCGACTTAGTTGGCACCGGGGAGCTGTTTTTT.

The chain is built from TRBV7-9 and TRBJ2-3, with D possibly TRBD1 on 6 matching bases. The V gene's germline CDR1 is SEHNR and CDR2 FQNEAQ (reference sequence). CDR3 length: 15 residues. Trimming removed 3 bases at V and 3 bases at J, with 13 bases between. This CDR3 reads CASSFGFTGTDTQYF. The CDR3 nucleotides read TGTGCCAGCAGCTTCGGTTTTACAGGGACAGATACGCAGTATTTT.

Only a few counts were recorded for this clone. The V call is TRBV4-2, the J call TRBJ2-1; 11 bases line up with TRBD2. The germline CDR1 and CDR2 sequences are LGHNA and YNFKEQ. J gave up 4 bases and V 3 bases, and 20 bases lay outside the gene matches. The CDR3 extends over 21 amino acids. CDR3 loop: CASSHPNRVVGTSGRYNEQFF. CDR3 sequence (DNA): TGTGCCAGCAGCCATCCCAACAGGGTCGTCGGGACTAGCGGACGATACAATGAGCAGTTCTTC.

The chain recombines TRBV7-6 with TRBJ2-7, with TRBD2 as a possible D gene (6 bases). CDR1 and CDR2 (germline): SGHVS, FNYEAQ. V was trimmed by 1 base and J by 3 bases, leaving 10 bases between them. This CDR3 is built from 14 residues. Written as DNA, the CDR3 is TGTGCCAGCAGCTTAGACGGGAGTCGCTACGAGCAGTACTTC. Translated: CASSLDGSRYEQYF.

The CDR3 sequence: CASSPRGGHGYTF. The CDR3 nucleotides read TGTGCCAGCAGCCCCAGGGGGGGTCATGGCTACACCTTC. The J gene is TRBJ1-2, the V gene TRBV7-2, with 7 bases lining up with TRBD1. CDR3 length equals 13 residues. After removal of 5 bases from V and 6 bases from J, the junction contained 6 bases not matched to a gene. The germline gives CDR1 SGHTA, CDR2 FQGNSA.

The chain couples TRBV18 to TRBJ2-7; the match to TRBD2 covers 8 bases. J gave up 4 bases and V 4 bases, and 6 bases lay outside the gene matches. This CDR3 is built from 14 residues. Per germline, CDR1 KGHSH and CDR2 LQKENI. The CDR3 loop reads CASSRGTRTYEQYF. CDR3 nucleotides: TGTGCCAGCTCACGCGGGACTAGAACATACGAGCAGTACTTC.